This TCR beta chain appears in the sequencing data of a study of cytomegalovirus exposure and HLA in healthy donors. Points on this clone: No antigen is known for it.

This PCR relied on a set of 60 Vbeta primers and 13 Jbeta primers. TCRdb's table, derived via immunoSEQ multiplex PCR, lists solely in-frame clones and lacks some. The listing contains 100,000 to 150,000 clones. Study outcomes and limitations: It was confirmed in vitro that a few of the CMV-associated chains were specific for CMV antigens. Across donors, sequencing depth was assumed by presence/absence analyses to be roughly uniform. Analysis performed later showed TCR beta chains linked to HLA being more clonally expanded than equally common others. A cluster of highly shared sequence variants was likely a sequencing artifact.

This clonotype originated in a middle-aged man in good health and CMV-seronegative. Input material: PBMCs.

The CDR3 nucleotides are TGTGCCAGCAGCTTAGGACCCTTGGGGGGGTACGAGCAGTACTTC. This gives the protein CASSLGPLGGYEQYF. The genes are TRBV11-3 and TRBJ2-7; 7 positions match TRBD2. The germline V gene has CDR1 SGHNT and CDR2 YENEEA. The CDR3 has 15 residues. J lost 4 bases, V lost 1 base, and 7 bases had no gene match.